The 9 T cell receptor beta chains below were found in one sample sequenced in a study of shared clonotypes between healthy human individuals. Data came from immunoSEQ multiplex PCR; TCRdb stores just in-frame clones and leaves some out. The sample includes 950,000 to 1,100,000 clones, 78% of them seen just once. Sequenced material: memory CD4+ T cells from PBMCs. The subset is: CD45RA-negative fraction. These receptors all come from a man aged 18 to 29 in good health. Some clones in this sample may be carry-over from other donors' samples.

The rearrangement joins TRBV28 to TRBJ2-7, with D perhaps being TRBD1 or TRBD2 (5 bases each). CDR3 length equals 13 residues. Germline V CDR1 and CDR2: MDHEN, SYDVKM. V was trimmed by 11 bases and J by 6 bases, leaving 20 bases between them. The CDR3 loop reads CAAGTPSVREQYF. Written as DNA, the CDR3 is TGTGCCGCCGGGACCCCTTCGGTGCGCGAGCAGTACTTC.

The rearrangement uses TRBV5-1 and TRBJ2-3, with D perhaps matching TRBD2 (7 bases). This CDR3 has 16 amino acids. Germline CDR1 reads SGHRS; CDR2 reads YFSETQ. The ends were cut back, 0 bases at V and 5 bases at J, with 16 bases in the middle. The CDR3 region has the DNA TGCGCCAGCAGCTTGGTGGCAGGGGAGGGGGAAGATACGCAGTATTTT. Its translation: CASSLVAGEGEDTQYF.

The chain carries TRBV4-1 and TRBJ2-7; D ambiguous. Trimming took 4 bases from V and 0 from J, leaving 7 bases between them. Germline V gene data show CDR1 as MGHRA and CDR2 as YSYEKL. This CDR3 spans 13 amino acids. The CDR3 sequence: CASSLRSSYEQYF. CDR3 nucleotides: TGCGCCAGCAGCCTCCGGTCCTCCTACGAGCAGTACTTC.

This clone was recorded only once. The chain couples TRBV7-2 to TRBJ2-2; 11 nucleotides align to TRBD2. The CDR3 extends over 19 amino acids. Trimming removed 1 base from V and 3 bases from J; junction bases left unmatched: 10. Germline values: CDR1 SGHTA, CDR2 FQGNSA. CDR3 region: CASSLVRLAGGRDTGELFF. The CDR3 DNA follows: TGTGCCAGCAGCTTAGTGCGGCTAGCGGGAGGTCGGGACACCGGGGAGCTGTTTTTT.

The rearrangement uses TRBV28 and TRBJ2-5; the match to TRBD2 covers 10 bases. The germline gives CDR1 MDHEN, CDR2 SYDVKM. The CDR3 loop spans 14 amino acids. V shed 6 bases and J 5 bases; nucleotides not matched to a gene: 6. CDR3 in amino acids: CASRTAGGRETQYF. The CDR3 region has the DNA TGTGCCAGCAGGACAGCGGGAGGGAGGGAGACCCAGTACTTC. Full variable domain (outside the CDR3, taken from reference TRBV28 and TRBJ2-5): DVKVTQSSRYLVKRTGEKVFLECVQDMDHENMFWYRQDPGLGLRLIYFSYDVKMKEKGDIPEGYSVSREKKERFSLILESASTNQTSMYLCASRTAGGRETQYFGPGTRLLVL.

About this clone itself: Given a much more abundant clone one base away, this may be a read error. This chain links TRBV28 with TRBJ1-2; D is unresolved. CDR3 size: 12 residues. Germline V gene sequence: CDR1 MDHEN, CDR2 SYDVKM. Trimming cost V 2 bases and J 4 bases, with 5 bases left between them. This chain's CDR3 is CASSLTSYGYTF. The CDR3 DNA reads TGTGCCAGCAGTTTAACAAGCTATGGCTACACCTTC.

Remarks on this clone: In the same sample, other DNA sequences code for this CDR3. This chain uses TRBV6-5 with TRBJ2-7; possibly TRBD1 or TRBD2 for D (6 bases each). Germline-derived CDR1 and CDR2 are MNHEY and SVGAGI. Trimming removed 5 bases at V and 1 base at J, with 12 bases between. The CDR3 totals 14 residues. Here the CDR3 reads CASSPTGRSYEQYF. The CDR3 nucleotides are TGTGCCAGCAGTCCTACAGGGAGGTCCTACGAGCAGTACTTC.

The genes are TRBV2 and TRBJ2-7; D gene uncertain. This CDR3 has 14 amino acids. Germline V gene data show CDR1 as SNHLY and CDR2 as FYNNEI. Trimming pared 2 bases from V and 2 bases from J, leaving 10 bases between. The CDR3 nucleotides are TGTGCCAGCAGTGAATCTCTCGAACCCTACGAGCAGTACTTC. Protein product: CASSESLEPYEQYF.

The table lists this clone with a few counts. This chain joins TRBV18 and TRBJ1-1; D call uncertain. V lost 1 base and J 2 bases, leaving 5 bases between the germline ends. The CDR3 length is 13 residues. Germline V gene lookup returns CDR1 KGHSH and CDR2 LQKENI. Written as DNA, the CDR3 is TGTGCCAGCTCACCACTACCAAACACTGAAGCTTTCTTT. Translating gives CASSPLPNTEAFF. The entire variable domain, with the rest obtained from reference TRBV18 and TRBJ1-1, is as follows: NAGVMQNPRHLVRRRGQEARLRCSPMKGHSHVYWYRQLPEEGLKFMVYLQKENIIDESGMPKERFSAEFPKEGPSILRIQQVVRGDSAAYFCASSPLPNTEAFFGQGTRLTVV.